What follows are 26 T cell receptor beta chains derived from one specimen sequenced in a study of blood T cell repertoires in COVID-19. Libraries were prepared by immunoSEQ multiplex PCR; TCRdb keeps only in-frame clonotypes and omits some of them. The sample yields some 88,000 clones, about 85% seen once. The sequencing input was peripheral blood. These receptors originate from a man in his fifties or sixties with acute or convalescent COVID-19.

The chain recombines TRBV5-6 with TRBJ1-1, with D perhaps TRBD1 (6 bases). This CDR3 is built from 14 residues. CDR1 is SGHDT and CDR2 is YYEEEE in the germline V gene. V lost 0 bases, J lost 10 bases, and 16 bases lay in between. The CDR3 DNA sequence: TGTGCCAGCAGCTTGGGACAGGACGGTGTAGGAGCTTTCTTT. Its protein product is CASSLGQDGVGAFF.

This chain links TRBV12-2 with TRBJ1-6; the D segment call TRBD1 is taken from the table without a DNA check. TRBV12-2 is tagged as a pseudogene. This CDR3 comprises 13 residues. CDR3 amino acids: CASSGRGDSPLHF. CDR3 sequence (DNA): TGTGCAAGTTCGGGCAGGGGGGATTCACCCCTCCACTTT.

The rearrangement uses TRBV12-5 and TRBJ2-7, with 11 bases fitting TRBD2. V lost 3 bases to trimming and J lost 4 bases; unmatched junction nucleotides: 11. CDR1 LGHNT and CDR2 FRNRAP come from the germline V gene. The CDR3 has 17 residues. The CDR3: CASGFGSGRALSYEQYF. The CDR3 DNA sequence: TGTGCTAGTGGTTTCGGTAGCGGGAGGGCCCTCAGTTACGAGCAGTACTTC.

In this sample, this clone is medium-sized (0.01 to 0.1%). The chain employs TRBV7-9 and TRBJ2-7; no firm D call. V dropped 8 bases and J dropped 0 bases, with 14 bases sitting between them. Germline assignment: CDR1 SEHNR and CDR2 FQNEAQ (reference sequence). The CDR3 is made up of 14 amino acids. The CDR3 reads CASVYGGVSYEQYF. The CDR3 DNA sequence: TGTGCCAGCGTATACGGCGGTGTCTCCTACGAGCAGTACTTC.

The rearrangement uses TRBV5-5 and TRBJ1-2; the D is unclear. V was shortened by 3 bases and J by 2 bases, with 20 bases between the two germline ends. The germline V gene has CDR1 SGHKS and CDR2 YYEKEE (reference sequence). The CDR3 consists of 17 residues. The CDR3 loop is CASSWEGVGIKNYGYTF. The CDR3 bases are TGTGCCAGCAGCTGGGAGGGCGTAGGGATCAAGAACTATGGCTACACCTTC.

In DNA, the CDR3 is TGCGCCAGCAGCCAAGATTTCAGCGGGGGGGCCGCGGACGAGCAGTACTTC. It translates to CASSQDFSGGAADEQYF. The chain is built from TRBV4-3 and TRBJ2-7; 10 nucleotides agree with TRBD2. CDR1 LGHNA and CDR2 YSLEER come from the germline V gene. The CDR3 spans 17 residues. V was clipped by 0 bases and J by 5 bases; unmatched bases: 10.

The count of this clone is one. The J gene is TRBJ2-3, the V gene TRBV18, with D perhaps matching TRBD1 (6 bases). The germline CDR1 and CDR2 sequences are KGHSH and LQKENI. V lost 3 bases, J lost 3 bases, and 10 bases lay in between. There are 14 residues in the CDR3. CDR3 DNA: TGTGCCAGCTCACCCCAACAGGGAACAGATACGCAGTATTTT. The encoded protein is CASSPQQGTDTQYF.

The chain links TRBV15 to TRBJ2-3, with TRBD2 matching over 9 bases. Losses at the gene ends were 0 bases for V and 6 bases for J; bases not matched to a gene: 10. The CDR3 loop spans 17 amino acids. Germline V gene lookup returns CDR1 LNHNV and CDR2 YYDKDF (reference sequence). CDR3 DNA: TGTGCCACCAGCAGAGATCGAGGCGGGAGGGCCACGGATACGCAGTATTTT. It is translated as CATSRDRGGRATDTQYF.

V usage is TRBV6-5 and J usage is TRBJ2-1, with 7 bases identical to TRBD2. The germline gives CDR1 MNHEY, CDR2 SVGAGI. The length of the CDR3 is 16 residues. V was clipped by 0 bases and J by 6 bases; unmatched bases: 8. The CDR3 is CASSYSGLWTSNEQFF. CDR3 in DNA: TGTGCCAGCAGTTACTCGGGGTTGTGGACTAGCAATGAGCAGTTCTTC.

This rearrangement joins TRBV18 to TRBJ2-6; tentative D call: TRBD1 (6 bases). This CDR3 is built from 17 residues. Germline V gives CDR1 KGHSH, CDR2 LQKENI. The germline V and J ends were trimmed by 3 bases and 1 base, with 13 bases remaining between them. The chain's CDR3 is CASSPGQQTSGANVLTF. The CDR3 DNA reads as TGTGCCAGCTCACCCGGACAGCAAACGTCTGGGGCCAACGTCCTGACTTTC.

This clone was found a few times. The chain links TRBV9 to TRBJ2-1; D gene ambiguous. The CDR3 consists of 15 residues. Germline assignment: CDR1 SGDLS and CDR2 YYNGEE. With 0 bases removed from V and 4 bases from J, the gap between germline ends came to 11 bases. The DNA for the CDR3 is TGTGCCAGCAGCGTAGAGGCTAGTCTATACAATGAGCAGTTCTTC. Its translation is CASSVEASLYNEQFF.

The chain carries TRBV9 and TRBJ2-3; 7 bases are shared with TRBD2. The CDR3 has 16 residues. V trimming: 1 base; J trimming: 2 bases; junction bases outside the gene matches: 7. Germline V gene sequence: CDR1 SGDLS, CDR2 YYNGEE. CDR3: CASSVTSGVYTDTQYF. The DNA for the CDR3 is TGTGCCAGCAGCGTAACGAGCGGGGTATACACAGATACGCAGTATTTT.

This clone is a singleton in its sample. The chain recombines TRBV24-1 with TRBJ2-1, with TRBD2 matching 12 bases. This CDR3 has 18 amino acids. Germline assignment: CDR1 KGHDR and CDR2 SFDVKD. J was trimmed by 0 bases and V by 4 bases; bases with no gene match: 6. The CDR3: CATSDRTSGINSYNEQFF. The CDR3, as DNA: TGTGCCACCAGTGACCGGACTAGCGGGATCAACTCCTACAATGAGCAGTTCTTC.

V usage is TRBV6-2 or TRBV6-3 and J usage is TRBJ2-7; D is undetermined. The germline V gene encodes CDR1 MNHEY and CDR2 SVGEGT. V lost 5 bases, J lost 4 bases, and 15 bases lay in between. The CDR3 sequence is 14 residues long. The CDR3 loop is CASSPLTRTYEQYF. The CDR3 DNA reads as TGTGCCAGCAGTCCCCTGACAAGAACGTACGAGCAGTACTTC.

The chain has TRBV7-9 and TRBJ2-2, with D perhaps matching TRBD2 (5 bases). Germline CDR1 reads SEHNR; CDR2 reads FQNEAQ (reference sequence). The CDR3 has 15 amino acids. V lost 3 bases and J 0 bases, leaving 8 bases between the germline ends. The CDR3 DNA follows: TGTGCCAGCAGCTTGAGGACTTCGAACACCGGGGAGCTGTTTTTT. This translates into CASSLRTSNTGELFF.

The chain couples TRBV19 to TRBJ2-1; the D is unclear. CDR1 LNHDA and CDR2 SQIVND come from the germline V gene (reference sequence). The CDR3 has 18 amino acids. V shed 4 bases and J shed 0 bases, with 19 bases lying between them. CDR3 DNA sequence: TGTGCCAGTAGTAGAAGAGCTAAAGCGTTCAGCTCCTACAATGAGCAGTTCTTC. It is translated as CASSRRAKAFSSYNEQFF.

The V and J genes are TRBV5-1 and TRBJ1-4; D perhaps matches TRBD1 (5 bases). Germline-derived CDR1 and CDR2 are SGHRS and YFSETQ. Trimming shortened V by 2 bases and J by 3 bases, and 8 bases separated the two germline ends. The CDR3 is 14 amino acids. The CDR3 spells CASSFRGSNEKLFF. The CDR3 DNA sequence: TGCGCCAGCAGCTTTAGGGGATCTAATGAAAAACTGTTTTTT.

This clone was seen repeatedly, ten times or more. The chain carries TRBV12-3 or TRBV12-4 and TRBJ1-1; D is undetermined. CDR3 length: 13 residues. V was trimmed by 6 bases and J by 4 bases, leaving 12 bases between them. CDR3 bases: TGTGCCAGCAGCTCCCGGGGTGGCACTGAAGCTTTCTTT. This translates into CASSSRGGTEAFF.

The gene calls are TRBV5-1 and TRBJ1-4; possibly TRBD1 for D (6 bases). Between the trimmed V and J ends, which lost 4 bases and 0 bases, there was a span of 13 bases. The CDR3 is made up of 16 amino acids. Germline CDR1 and CDR2: SGHRS and YFSETQ. The CDR3 DNA reads TGCGCCAGCAGCCCTGCCGGGACAACAACTAATGAAAAACTGTTTTTT. Protein sequence: CASSPAGTTTNEKLFF.

The rearrangement uses TRBV7-8 and TRBJ2-7; 11 nucleotides agree with TRBD2. The CDR3 has 17 residues. V lost 5 bases and J lost 2; bases outside the gene matches: 11. Germline V gene lookup returns CDR1 SGHVS and CDR2 FQNEAQ. The chain's CDR3 is CASSHGTSGSIPYEQYF. The CDR3 DNA follows: TGTGCCAGCAGCCACGGCACTAGCGGGAGTATCCCCTACGAGCAGTACTTC. Full variable domain (rest looked up from reference TRBV7-8 and TRBJ2-7): GAGVSQSPRYKVAKRGQDVALRCDPISGHVSLFWYQQALGQGPEFLTYFQNEAQLDKSGLPSDRFFAERPEGSVSTLKIQRTQQEDSAVYLCASSHGTSGSIPYEQYFGPGTRLTVT.

This chain links TRBV18 with TRBJ2-5; TRBD2 might be the D (6 bases). Trimming pared 3 bases from V and 5 bases from J, leaving 13 bases between. The CDR3 contains 14 residues. From germline, CDR1 is KGHSH and CDR2 LQKENI. Written as DNA, the CDR3 is TGTGCCAGCTCACCGAACGGGGGTCAGGAGACCCAGTACTTC. Its translation: CASSPNGGQETQYF. The full variable domain, completed using reference TRBV18 and TRBJ2-5, is NAGVMQNPRHLVRRRGQEARLRCSPMKGHSHVYWYRQLPEEGLKFMVYLQKENIIDESGMPKERFSAEFPKEGPSILRIQQVVRGDSAAYFCASSPNGGQETQYFGPGTRLLVL.

The gene calls are TRBV21-1 and TRBJ2-3; the table's D call of TRBD2 was not tested on the DNA. TRBV21-1 is tagged as a pseudogene. CDR3 length equals 20 residues. The CDR3 protein is CASSKPPIGRTSPFTDTQYF. CDR3 nucleotides: TGTGCCAGCAGCAAACCCCCCATCGGCAGGACTAGCCCCTTCACAGATACGCAGTATTTT.

The chain links TRBV11-1 to TRBJ1-1, with a tentative D call TRBD1 (6 bases). The germline gives CDR1 SGHAT, CDR2 FQDESV (reference sequence). V was shortened by 1 base and J by 6 bases, with 6 bases between the two germline ends. CDR3 length: 12 residues. This CDR3 is CASSLDRAEAFF. For the CDR3, the DNA is TGTGCCAGCAGCTTAGACAGGGCTGAAGCTTTCTTT.

The rearrangement joins TRBV7-2 to TRBJ2-1; 10 bases are shared with TRBD2. Germline CDR1 SGHTA, CDR2 FQGNSA. V trimming: 1 base; J trimming: 7 bases; junction bases outside the gene matches: 10. The CDR3 extends over 17 amino acids. In nucleotides, the CDR3 is TGTGCCAGCAGCTTAGATCCTCTAGCGGGGGTATTGAATGAGCAGTTCTTC. Translation gives CASSLDPLAGVLNEQFF.

The chain couples TRBV18 to TRBJ2-3; a possible D gene is TRBD2 (5 bases). Trimming left V 6 bases short and J 1 base short, with 8 bases between. The CDR3 length is 13 residues. The V gene's germline CDR1 is KGHSH and CDR2 LQKENI. The CDR3 loop is CASSRTGTDTQYF. CDR3 in DNA: TGTGCCAGCTCGCGGACTGGCACAGATACGCAGTATTTT.

The genes are TRBV6-5 and TRBJ1-2; D is unresolved. V lost 5 bases and J 8 bases, leaving 12 bases between the germline ends. The germline V gene encodes CDR1 MNHEY and CDR2 SVGAGI. This CDR3 has 12 amino acids. The CDR3 DNA sequence: TGTGCCAGCAGTACTCGGACGGGGGGCTACACCTTC. Amino acid sequence: CASSTRTGGYTF.